Sequencing of this T cell receptor beta chain was carried out in a study of shared clonotypes between healthy human individuals. Whole-study results and caveats: Richness estimates generally favored naive over memory subsets.

Libraries were prepared by immunoSEQ multiplex PCR; TCRdb keeps only in-frame clonotypes and omits some of them. The sample gives about 1.1 million clones, roughly 77% of which show up once; 0.85% to 1% is in the top ten. Notes on this clone: What it recognizes is unknown.

From germline, CDR1 is SGHVS and CDR2 FQNEAQ. The CDR3 has 13 amino acids. Trimming pared 3 bases from V and 2 bases from J, leaving 6 bases between. The receptor was isolated from a man aged 18 to 30 in good health. Some clones in this sample may be carry-over from other donors' samples. The V and J genes are TRBV7-8 and TRBJ2-3; no clear D. Sample: memory CD4+ T cells from PBMCs. Subset of the sample: CD45RA-negative fraction. This chain's CDR3 is CASSFPNTDTQYF. CDR3 nucleotide sequence: TGTGCCAGCAGCTTTCCCAACACAGATACGCAGTATTTT.